These T cell receptor beta chains were read from a single sample in a study of early T cells in non-severe SARS-CoV-2 infection. TCRdb redid the calling of the 5' RACE reads with MiXCR, one entry per CDR3 protein. The sample contains roughly 54,000 distinct CDR3 sequences, roughly 7.6% of which appear only once. The sequencing used whole blood, collected at baseline. All receptors derive from an adult who was a healthcare worker with PCR-confirmed SARS-CoV-2 infection or an uninfected control (not recorded which). Both conserved end residues are part of each CDR3. D genes are given only for firm matches. A clone size is listed for some rows: how often the clone was seen (once, few, many), or a class if it is expanded.

cdr3_length d_call j_call clone_size v_call cdr3_nt cdr3_aa
14 - TRBJ2-7 many TRBV28 TGTGCCAGCAGTTTCGACGGGATGAACTACGAGCAGTACTTC CASSFDGMNYEQYF
13 - TRBJ2-7 few TRBV9 TGTGCCAGCAGCGTAAGCGGAAGCTACGAGCAGTACTTC CASSVSGSYEQYF
14 - TRBJ2-5 many TRBV6-2/TRBV6-3 TGTGCCAGCAGTTACTCGAGGCAGGAAGAGACCCAGTACTTC CASSYSRQEETQYF
15 TRBD2 TRBJ2-3 - TRBV6-5 TGTGCCAGCAGTACGGGGGGGGCGATCACAGATACGCAGTATTTT CASSTGGAITDTQYF
14 - TRBJ2-1 many TRBV7-2 TGTGCCAGCAGCCCCCTTACAGGTCGCAATGAGCAGTTCTTC CASSPLTGRNEQFF
14 - TRBJ2-6 - TRBV5-6 TGTGCCAGCAGCTTGTTGTCTGGGGCCAACGTCCTGACTTTC CASSLLSGANVLTF
16 - TRBJ1-3 - TRBV12-3/TRBV12-4 TGTGCCAGCAGTTTGTCTTATCGGCACACTGGAAACACCATATATTTT CASSLSYRHTGNTIYF
14 - TRBJ2-6 few TRBV6-2/TRBV6-3 TGTGCCAGCAGTTACTCTCCTGGGGCCAACGTCCTGACTTTC CASSYSPGANVLTF
14 - TRBJ2-7 - TRBV30 TGTGCCTGGAGGGCCGGGACGGTAACCTACGAGCAGTACTTC CAWRAGTVTYEQYF
18 TRBD2 TRBJ2-3 many TRBV7-9 TGTGCCAGCAGCTTAGCTCGGCTAGCGGGAGGGCCTATAGATACGCAGTATTTT CASSLARLAGGPIDTQYF